Reported below is one T cell receptor beta chain. The antigen remains undetermined. The source of the sample is a study of shared clonotypes between healthy human individuals. Whole-study results and caveats: Clonotypes which were not shared had lower generation probabilities than clonotypes that all four donors shared.

This CDR3 contains 16 residues. Per the germline V gene, CDR1 is SGHVS and CDR2 is FQNEAQ. The V end lost 3 bases, the J end lost 1 base, and 14 bases lay between the germline ends. There were only Caucasian adults among the donors, and all lived in Nashville, Tennessee. The authors divided CD4+ cells into CD45RA+ naive and CD45RA-negative memory subsets. Genomic DNA belonging to each subset was distributed in equal measure over several immunoSEQ plates. Generated by immunoSEQ multiplex PCR, the TCRdb table keeps only in-frame clones and is missing some. The sample consists of about 1.1 million clones, roughly 80% of them appearing once.

The receptor was derived from a man aged 18 to 30 in good health. Some clones in this sample may be carry-over from other donors' samples. This sequence joins TRBV7-8 and TRBJ2-3; possibly TRBD1 for D (6 bases). What was sequenced was memory CD4+ T cells from PBMCs. Subset described: CD45RA-negative fraction. CDR3 bases: TGTGCCAGCAGCTTCCGGGGCCCAGGGGGCACAGATACGCAGTATTTT. It translates to CASSFRGPGGTDTQYF.